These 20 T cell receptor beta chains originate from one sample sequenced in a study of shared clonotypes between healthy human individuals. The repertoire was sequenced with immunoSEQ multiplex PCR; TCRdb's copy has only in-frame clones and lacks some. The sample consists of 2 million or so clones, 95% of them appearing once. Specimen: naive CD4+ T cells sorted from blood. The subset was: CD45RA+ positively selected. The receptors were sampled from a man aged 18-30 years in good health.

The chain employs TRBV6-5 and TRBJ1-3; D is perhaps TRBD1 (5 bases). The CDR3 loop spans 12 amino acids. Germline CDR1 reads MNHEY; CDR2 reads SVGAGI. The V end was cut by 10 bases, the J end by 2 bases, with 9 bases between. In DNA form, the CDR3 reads TGTGCCACCCAGGGTACTGGAAACACCATATATTTT. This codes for CATQGTGNTIYF.

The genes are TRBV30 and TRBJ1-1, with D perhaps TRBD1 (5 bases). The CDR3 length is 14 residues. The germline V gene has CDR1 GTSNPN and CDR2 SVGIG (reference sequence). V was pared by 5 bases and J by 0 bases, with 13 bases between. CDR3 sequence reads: CAWLGPGMNTEAFF. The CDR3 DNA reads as TGTGCCTGGCTGGGGCCGGGCATGAACACTGAAGCTTTCTTT.

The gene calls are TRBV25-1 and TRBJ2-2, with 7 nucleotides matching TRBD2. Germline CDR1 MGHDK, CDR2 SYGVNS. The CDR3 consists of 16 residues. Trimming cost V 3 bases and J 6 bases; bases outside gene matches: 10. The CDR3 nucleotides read TGTGCCAGCAGTGATAGGTCTAGCGGAGTGGCCGGGGAGCTGTTTTTT. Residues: CASSDRSSGVAGELFF.

CDR3 in amino acids: CASSLAGQLDSGNTIYF. The DNA of the CDR3 is TGTGCCAGCAGCTTAGCGGGTCAGCTCGACTCTGGAAACACCATATATTTT. The chain is built from TRBV7-8 and TRBJ1-3; D not certain. Germline CDR1 reads SGHVS; CDR2 reads FQNEAQ. The CDR3 is 17 amino acids. V was clipped by 0 bases and J by 0 bases, with 12 bases between them.

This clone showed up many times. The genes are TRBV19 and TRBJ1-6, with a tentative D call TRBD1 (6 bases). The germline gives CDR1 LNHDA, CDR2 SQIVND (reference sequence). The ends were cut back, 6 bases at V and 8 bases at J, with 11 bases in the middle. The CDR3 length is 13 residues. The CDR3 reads CASREAGDSPLHF. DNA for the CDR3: TGTGCCAGTAGGGAGGCAGGGGATTCACCCCTCCACTTT.

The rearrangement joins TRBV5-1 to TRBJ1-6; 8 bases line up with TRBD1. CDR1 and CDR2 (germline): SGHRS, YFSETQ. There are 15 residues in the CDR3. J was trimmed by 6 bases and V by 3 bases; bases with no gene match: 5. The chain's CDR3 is CASSSSTGVNSPLHF. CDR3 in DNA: TGCGCCAGCAGCTCCTCGACAGGGGTTAATTCACCCCTCCACTTT.

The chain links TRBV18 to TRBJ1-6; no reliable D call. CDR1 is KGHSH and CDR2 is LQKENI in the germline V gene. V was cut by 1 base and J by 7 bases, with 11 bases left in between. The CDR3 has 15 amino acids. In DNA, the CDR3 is TGTGCCAGCTCACCACTCGCAGGATACAATTCACCCCTCCACTTT. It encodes CASSPLAGYNSPLHF. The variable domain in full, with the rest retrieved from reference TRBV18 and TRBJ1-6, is NAGVMQNPRHLVRRRGQEARLRCSPMKGHSHVYWYRQLPEEGLKFMVYLQKENIIDESGMPKERFSAEFPKEGPSILRIQQVVRGDSAAYFCASSPLAGYNSPLHFGNGTRLTVT.

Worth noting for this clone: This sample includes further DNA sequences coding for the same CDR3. This chain's CDR3 is CAWSVRLGDTEAFF. The CDR3 DNA follows: TGTGCCTGGAGTGTAAGGTTGGGGGACACTGAAGCTTTCTTT. The chain links TRBV30 to TRBJ1-1, with D maybe TRBD1 (5 bases). CDR3 length: 14 residues. Germline V gene lookup returns CDR1 GTSNPN and CDR2 SVGIG (reference sequence). Trimming stripped 0 bases from V and 3 bases from J, with 11 bases between.

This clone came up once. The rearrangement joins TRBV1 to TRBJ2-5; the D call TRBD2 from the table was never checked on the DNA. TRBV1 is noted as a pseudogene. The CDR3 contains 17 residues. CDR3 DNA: TGCACCAGCAGCTGTGGGACTAGCGGGGGAAGCCAAGAGACCCAGTACTTC. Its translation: CTSSCGTSGGSQETQYF.

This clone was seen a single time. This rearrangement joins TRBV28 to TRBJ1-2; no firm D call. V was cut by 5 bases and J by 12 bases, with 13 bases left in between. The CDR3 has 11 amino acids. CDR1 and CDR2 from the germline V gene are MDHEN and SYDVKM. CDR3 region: CASSTARKNTF. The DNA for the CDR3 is TGTGCCAGCAGTACTGCACGCAAGAACACCTTC.

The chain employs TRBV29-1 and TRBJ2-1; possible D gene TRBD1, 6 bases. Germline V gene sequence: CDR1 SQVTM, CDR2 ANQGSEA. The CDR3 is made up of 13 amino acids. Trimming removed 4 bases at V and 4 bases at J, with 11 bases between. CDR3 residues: CSVAGELYNEQFF. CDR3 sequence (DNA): TGCAGCGTTGCAGGGGAGCTATACAATGAGCAGTTCTTC.

The CDR3 region has the DNA TGCGCCAGCAGCCAAGACGGCGGGATGGGCACAGATACGCAGTATTTT. Protein product: CASSQDGGMGTDTQYF. The V call is TRBV4-1, the J call TRBJ2-3; D is perhaps TRBD2 (6 bases). There are 16 residues in the CDR3. Germline CDR1 and CDR2: MGHRA and YSYEKL. Trimming took 0 bases from V and 1 from J, leaving 11 bases between them.

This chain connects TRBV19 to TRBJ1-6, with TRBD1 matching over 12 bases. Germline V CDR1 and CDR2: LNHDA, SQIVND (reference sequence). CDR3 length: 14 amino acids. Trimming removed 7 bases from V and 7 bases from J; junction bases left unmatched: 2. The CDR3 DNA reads TGTGCCAGTACGGGACAGGGGGCAAATTCACCCCTCCACTTT. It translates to CASTGQGANSPLHF. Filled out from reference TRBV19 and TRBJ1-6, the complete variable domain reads DGGITQSPKYLFRKEGQNVTLSCEQNLNHDAMYWYRQDPGQGLRLIYYSQIVNDFQKGDIAEGYSVSREKKESFPLTVTSAQKNPTAFYLCASTGQGANSPLHFGNGTRLTVT.

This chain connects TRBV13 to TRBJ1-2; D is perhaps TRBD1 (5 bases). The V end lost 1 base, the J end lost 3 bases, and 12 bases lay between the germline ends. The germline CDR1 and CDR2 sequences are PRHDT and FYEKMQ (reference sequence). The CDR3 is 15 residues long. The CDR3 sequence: CASSLVFGTDYGYTF. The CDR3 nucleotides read TGTGCCAGCAGCTTAGTTTTCGGGACCGACTATGGCTACACCTTC.

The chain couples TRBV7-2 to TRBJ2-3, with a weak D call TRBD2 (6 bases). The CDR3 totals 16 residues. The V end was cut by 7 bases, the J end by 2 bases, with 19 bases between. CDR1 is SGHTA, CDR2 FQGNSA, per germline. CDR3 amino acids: CASTLFLTGDTDTQYF. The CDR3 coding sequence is TGTGCCAGCACCCTATTTTTAACGGGAGACACAGATACGCAGTATTTT.

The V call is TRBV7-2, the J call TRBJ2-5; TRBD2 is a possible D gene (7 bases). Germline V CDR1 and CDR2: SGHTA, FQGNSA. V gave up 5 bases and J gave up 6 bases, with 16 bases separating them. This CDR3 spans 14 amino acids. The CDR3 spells CASSPGGMKKTQYF. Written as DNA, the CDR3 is TGTGCCAGCAGCCCGGGGGGCATGAAGAAGACCCAGTACTTC.

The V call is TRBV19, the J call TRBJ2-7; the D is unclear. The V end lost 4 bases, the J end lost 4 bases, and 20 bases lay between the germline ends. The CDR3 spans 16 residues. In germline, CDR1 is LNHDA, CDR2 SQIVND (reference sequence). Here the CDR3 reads CASSTSGPRAIYEQYF. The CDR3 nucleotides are TGTGCCAGTAGTACCTCTGGACCCCGAGCCATTTACGAGCAGTACTTC.

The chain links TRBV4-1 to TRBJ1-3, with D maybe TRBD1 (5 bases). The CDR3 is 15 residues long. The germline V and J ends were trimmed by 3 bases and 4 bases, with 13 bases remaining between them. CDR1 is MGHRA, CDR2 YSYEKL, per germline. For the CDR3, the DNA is TGCGCCAGCAGCCACCCCGGGGGAAAGGGAAACACCATATATTTT. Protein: CASSHPGGKGNTIYF.

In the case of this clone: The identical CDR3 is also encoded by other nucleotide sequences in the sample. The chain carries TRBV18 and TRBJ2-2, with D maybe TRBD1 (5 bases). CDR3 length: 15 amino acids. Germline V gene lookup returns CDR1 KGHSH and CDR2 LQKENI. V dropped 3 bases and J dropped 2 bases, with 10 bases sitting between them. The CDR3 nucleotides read TGTGCCAGCTCACCCCCCGGACAAAACACCGGGGAGCTGTTTTTT. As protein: CASSPPGQNTGELFF.

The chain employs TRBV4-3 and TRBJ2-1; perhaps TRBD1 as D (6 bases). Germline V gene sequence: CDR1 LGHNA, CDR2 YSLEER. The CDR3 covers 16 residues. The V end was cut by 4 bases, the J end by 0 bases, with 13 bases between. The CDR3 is CASSRGHTSSYNEQFF. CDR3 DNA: TGCGCCAGCAGCCGGGGACACACTAGCTCCTACAATGAGCAGTTCTTC.